These 31 T cell receptor beta chains were all obtained from the same sample, sequenced in a study of T cells in Graves' hyperthyroidism and ophthalmopathy. Using RNA transcripts as the source, TCR beta CDR3 regions were amplified. The study used the HTBI primer set for a first-round RT-PCR of the TCR CDR3. One entry per CDR3 protein, called by TCRdb with MiXCR from the multiplex PCR reads. The sample comprises roughly 630,000 distinct CDR3 sequences, about a sixth of which are singletons, and about 7% rests with the top ten. Sequenced material: blood. These TCRs come from a woman in her 30s with Graves' hyperthyroidism.

This clonotype was recorded many times. The chain employs TRBV3-1 and TRBJ2-5; D remains ambiguous. The V end lost 0 bases, the J end lost 2 bases, and 10 bases lay between the germline ends. Germline V CDR1 and CDR2: LGHDT, YNNKEL (reference sequence). This CDR3 comprises 15 residues. The chain's CDR3 is CASSQDLARQETQYF. The CDR3 DNA sequence: TGTGCCAGCAGCCAAGATTTGGCCAGGCAAGAGACCCAGTACTTC.

The V gene is TRBV10-3, the J gene TRBJ2-7, with 9 bases aligning to TRBD1. This CDR3 is built from 14 residues. V trimming: 6 bases; J trimming: 6 bases; junction bases outside the gene matches: 9. Per the germline V gene, CDR1 is ENHRY and CDR2 is SYGVKD. The CDR3, as DNA: TGTGCCATCAGCACCGGGACAGGGACCACCGAGCAGTACTTC. It is translated as CAISTGTGTTEQYF.

The chain uses TRBV9 and TRBJ2-7; no definite D call. CDR1 and CDR2 from the germline V gene are SGDLS and YYNGEE. V dropped 3 bases and J dropped 7 bases, with 17 bases sitting between them. This CDR3 has 14 amino acids. The CDR3: CASSGPPGSLEQYF. In DNA, the CDR3 is TGTGCCAGCAGCGGACCCCCCGGCAGCCTTGAGCAGTACTTC.

This clonotype was recorded many times. This chain links TRBV6-1 with TRBJ2-7; TRBD2 agrees at 7 bases. CDR3 length equals 15 residues. The V gene end was trimmed by 6 bases and the J gene end by 3 bases; junction bases not matched to a gene: 11. Germline V lookup: CDR1 MNHNS, CDR2 SASEGT. The CDR3 protein is CASRLAVLGYYEQYF. The DNA of the CDR3 is TGTGCCAGCAGGCTAGCGGTCCTTGGGTACTACGAGCAGTACTTC.

The chain employs TRBV20-1 and TRBJ2-7, with 15 bases aligning to TRBD2. CDR3 length equals 18 residues. After removal of 0 bases from V and 6 bases from J, the junction contained 12 bases not matched to a gene. The germline V gene encodes CDR1 DFQATT and CDR2 SNEGSKA (reference sequence). CDR3 amino acids: CSARDPWTSGRVAPEQYF. The CDR3 DNA is TGCAGTGCTAGAGATCCTTGGACTAGCGGGAGGGTCGCACCCGAGCAGTACTTC.

This clonotype was found many times. The CDR3, as DNA: TGTGCCAGCAGTATACAGGGACACTACAATGAGCAGTTCTTC. Translation: CASSIQGHYNEQFF. The chain combines TRBV6-1 with TRBJ2-1, with D perhaps matching TRBD1 (6 bases). Between the trimmed V and J ends, which lost 5 bases and 3 bases, there was a span of 11 bases. The CDR3 runs to 14 residues. The V gene's germline CDR1 is MNHNS and CDR2 SASEGT.

This clonotype was seen a few times. J is TRBJ2-3 and V is TRBV9; the D gene is possibly TRBD2 (5 bases). Germline V gives CDR1 SGDLS, CDR2 YYNGEE. V was pared by 4 bases and J by 1 base, with 13 bases between. CDR3 length: 15 amino acids. The chain's CDR3 is CASSSLARGTDTQYF. As DNA, the CDR3 is TGTGCCAGCAGCTCATTAGCGCGAGGCACAGATACGCAGTATTTT.

This clonotype was observed many times. The chain is built from TRBV5-5 and TRBJ2-3; D not certain. The CDR3 is 16 residues long. Trimming stripped 3 bases from V and 0 bases from J, with 14 bases between. CDR1 and CDR2 from the germline V gene are SGHKS and YYEKEE (reference sequence). The CDR3 protein is CASSSPPLGSTDTQYF. The DNA for the CDR3 is TGTGCCAGCAGCTCGCCGCCCCTAGGAAGCACAGATACGCAGTATTTT.

As to this clonotype: With a much larger clone just one base away, this may be a read error. This rearrangement joins TRBV5-5 to TRBJ1-5; weak D call: TRBD1 (6 bases). This CDR3 contains 15 residues. Germline V gives CDR1 SGHKS, CDR2 YYEKEE (reference sequence). The CDR3 reads CVSSFSRGLDQPQHF. The DNA of the CDR3 is TGTGTCAGCAGCTTTTCCAGGGGCCTTGATCAGCCCCAGCATTTT.

Worth noting for this clonotype: A much larger clone differs from this one at a single base, so this may be a read error. This CDR3 is missing its conserved last phenylalanine or tryptophan, likely due to a read error. The rearrangement links TRBV4-1 to TRBJ1-1; no reliable D call. Trimming took 1 base from V and 1 from J, leaving 7 bases between them. The CDR3 length is 14 residues. The germline V gene encodes CDR1 MGHRA and CDR2 YSYEKL. CDR3 amino acids: CASSQVWENTEAFS. The CDR3 DNA sequence: TGCGCCAGCAGCCAAGTTTGGGAGAACACTGAAGCTTTCTCT.

The sample holds many counts of this clonotype. This rearrangement joins TRBV30 to TRBJ1-1, with D perhaps matching TRBD1 (6 bases). CDR1 is GTSNPN, CDR2 SVGIG, per germline (reference sequence). V was pared by 2 bases and J by 1 base, with 11 bases between. The CDR3 loop spans 14 amino acids. CDR3 sequence reads: CAWSRRGGNTEAFF. The CDR3 coding sequence is TGTGCCTGGAGTCGTAGAGGGGGGAACACTGAAGCTTTCTTT.

A few counts support this clonotype. This chain links TRBV7-9 with TRBJ2-7; 7 bases are a match to TRBD1. Trimming took 3 bases from V and 2 from J; bases not matched to a gene: 7. Germline V lookup: CDR1 SEHNR, CDR2 FQNEAQ (reference sequence). CDR3 length: 15 amino acids. CDR3 sequence: CASSLADRAPYEQYF. CDR3 nucleotides: TGTGCCAGCAGCTTGGCTGACAGGGCCCCCTACGAGCAGTACTTC.

This clonotype was counted ten times or more. The chain carries TRBV2 and TRBJ2-7; tentative D call: TRBD1 (6 bases). The V end was cut by 7 bases, the J end by 6 bases, with 22 bases between. The CDR3 covers 15 residues. Per germline, CDR1 SNHLY and CDR2 FYNNEI. The CDR3 DNA follows: TGTGCCAGCAACTCCCTGCCAGGGGCGCAGTCCGAGCAGTACTTC. Translation gives CASNSLPGAQSEQYF.

This clonotype was counted many times. This rearrangement joins TRBV2 to TRBJ1-1, with TRBD1 as a possible D gene (5 bases). This CDR3 region has 12 residues. Germline CDR1 reads SNHLY; CDR2 reads FYNNEI. In nucleotides, the CDR3 is TGTGGAGGGGCTGGGTTCAGGACTGAAGCTTTCTTT. Its translation is CGGAGFRTEAFF.

This clonotype has ten or more counts. The rearrangement links TRBV11-2 to TRBJ2-7; D possibly corresponds to TRBD1 (6 bases). Trimming took off 4 bases at V and 1 base at J, with 14 bases between the two ends. CDR1 and CDR2 (germline): SGHAT, FQNNGV. The CDR3 consists of 15 residues. The chain's CDR3 is CASSSRPQGSYEQYF. The DNA of the CDR3 is TGTGCCAGCAGCTCCAGGCCCCAGGGGTCCTACGAGCAGTACTTC.

This clonotype appeared a few times. The chain couples TRBV18 to TRBJ2-7; no clear D gene. Germline loops: CDR1 KGHSH, CDR2 LQKENI. The CDR3 sequence is 15 residues long. Trimming removed 0 bases from V and 2 bases from J, with 11 bases in between. This CDR3 is CASSPPVSHPYEQYF. The CDR3 region has the DNA TGTGCCAGCTCACCACCGGTTTCTCATCCCTACGAGCAGTACTTC.

This clonotype was recorded a few times. The genes are TRBV3-1 and TRBJ2-1, with D tentatively TRBD1 (5 bases). The CDR3 sequence is 15 residues long. Germline CDR1 LGHDT, CDR2 YNNKEL (reference sequence). Trimming removed 4 bases from V and 5 bases from J, with 15 bases in between. The CDR3 DNA reads as TGTGCCAGCAGCCGTCTTCAGGCGGACAACAATGAGCAGTTCTTC. Residues: CASSRLQADNNEQFF.

This clonotype was found many times. The V and J genes are TRBV12-3 or TRBV12-4 and TRBJ2-2, with 9 bases identical to TRBD2. Trimming cost V 5 bases and J 5 bases; bases outside gene matches: 0. The CDR3 runs 13 residues. Here the CDR3 DNA reads TGTGCCAGCAGTACTAGCGGGACCGGGGAGCTGTTTTTT. Amino acid sequence: CASSTSGTGELFF.

This clonotype was seen at least ten times. The chain carries TRBV3-1 and TRBJ2-3; 9 positions agree with TRBD2. CDR1 and CDR2 (germline): LGHDT, YNNKEL (reference sequence). The CDR3 totals 14 residues. Trimming took 4 bases from V and 13 from J; bases not matched to a gene: 12. The CDR3 loop reads CASSPQGPGLAKYF. CDR3 DNA: TGTGCCAGCAGCCCTCAGGGGCCGGGACTAGCAAAGTATTTT.

This rearrangement joins TRBV19 to TRBJ1-1, with no clear D. The germline V gene has CDR1 LNHDA and CDR2 SQIVND (reference sequence). CDR3 length: 13 residues. Trimming removed 6 bases at V and 3 bases at J, with 11 bases between. The CDR3 nucleotides are TGTGCCAGTAGCGCGGCCTGGGACACTGAAGCTTTCTTT. It encodes CASSAAWDTEAFF.

At least ten counts were recorded for this clonotype. This chain connects TRBV28 to TRBJ1-5; tentatively, D is TRBD1 (6 bases). CDR1 and CDR2 (germline): MDHEN, SYDVKM. The CDR3 has 15 amino acids. The V end lost 3 bases, the J end lost 0 bases, and 9 bases lay between the germline ends. The CDR3 here is CASSFRGHSNQPQHF. The CDR3 DNA follows: TGTGCCAGCAGTTTTAGGGGACATAGCAATCAGCCCCAGCATTTT.

The CDR3 coding sequence is TGTGCCAGCTCATTCCAGGGAGAGGTCGAAAAACTGTTTTTT. As protein: CASSFQGEVEKLFF. The chain couples TRBV18 to TRBJ1-4, with D maybe TRBD1 (5 bases). Looked up from germline, CDR1 is KGHSH and CDR2 is LQKENI. This CDR3 has 14 residues. The ends were cut back, 5 bases at V and 8 bases at J, with 15 bases in the middle.

This clonotype showed up many times. The gene calls are TRBV30 and TRBJ2-1; D is possibly TRBD1 or TRBD2 (5 bases each). CDR1 is GTSNPN, CDR2 SVGIG, per germline (reference sequence). Trimming cost V 0 bases and J 9 bases, with 9 bases left between them. CDR3 size: 12 residues. CDR3 DNA: TGTGCCTGGAGTGTGGGGGTGGGTGAGCAGTTCTTC. Translation: CAWSVGVGEQFF.

The chain links TRBV27 to TRBJ2-6, with 9 nucleotides matching TRBD2. CDR3 length: 17 residues. Looked up from germline, CDR1 is MNHEY and CDR2 is SMNVEV (reference sequence). Losses at the gene ends were 4 bases for V and 0 bases for J; bases not matched to a gene: 4. For the CDR3, the DNA is TGTGCCAGCAGTTGGCTAGCGGGGAACTCTGGGGCCAACGTCCTGACTTTC. Translation gives CASSWLAGNSGANVLTF.

This clonotype was seen only a few times. The CDR3 sequence: CAWSAGVGYEQYF. The CDR3 DNA is TGTGCCTGGAGTGCGGGGGTTGGATACGAGCAGTACTTC. The chain couples TRBV30 to TRBJ2-7; D possibly corresponds to TRBD2 (6 bases). CDR1 and CDR2 from the germline V gene are GTSNPN and SVGIG (reference sequence). V was cut by 1 base and J by 4 bases, with 11 bases left in between. The length of the CDR3 is 13 residues.

This chain joins TRBV30 and TRBJ1-2; 9 bases map to TRBD1. Germline V gene lookup returns CDR1 GTSNPN and CDR2 SVGIG (reference sequence). CDR3 length: 16 residues. J was trimmed by 8 bases and V by 5 bases; bases with no gene match: 18. The CDR3 coding sequence is TGTGCCTGGGCGACAGGGGGTTTTCGTGTGGCTAGCGGCTACACCTTC. Translated: CAWATGGFRVASGYTF.

There are many counts of this clonotype. This rearrangement joins TRBV28 to TRBJ2-5; 7 bases map to TRBD2. J lost 0 bases, V lost 2 bases, and 3 bases had no gene match. Germline CDR1 is MDHEN and CDR2 is SYDVKM. This CDR3 comprises 15 residues. The CDR3 nucleotides read TGTGCCAGCAGTTTACTCCTAGCGGACCAAGAGACCCAGTACTTC. Encoded protein: CASSLLLADQETQYF. The variable domain in full, with the rest retrieved from reference TRBV28 and TRBJ2-5, is DVKVTQSSRYLVKRTGEKVFLECVQDMDHENMFWYRQDPGLGLRLIYFSYDVKMKEKGDIPEGYSVSREKKERFSLILESASTNQTSMYLCASSLLLADQETQYFGPGTRLLVL.

The J gene is TRBJ2-1, the V gene TRBV7-3; 7 nucleotides match TRBD2. V was clipped by 2 bases and J by 1 base; unmatched bases: 8. Germline assignment: CDR1 SGHTA and CDR2 FQGTGA. This CDR3 is 17 amino acids long. DNA for the CDR3: TGTGCCAGCAGCTTACTGGGTGTGGGACTATCCTACAATGAGCAGTTCTTC. This gives the protein CASSLLGVGLSYNEQFF.

V and J are TRBV6-1 and TRBJ2-3; D is ambiguous. The V and J ends lost 6 bases and 3 bases respectively, with 19 bases between them. The length of the CDR3 is 16 residues. The germline gives CDR1 MNHNS, CDR2 SASEGT. The CDR3 is CASREYALIWTDTQYF. DNA for the CDR3: TGTGCCAGCAGAGAATATGCGCTGATATGGACAGATACGCAGTATTTT.

This clonotype was counted at least ten times. V gene TRBV28 combines with J gene TRBJ2-7, with TRBD2 identical over 7 bases. The germline V gene has CDR1 MDHEN and CDR2 SYDVKM. With 6 bases clipped from V and 0 bases from J, the junction kept 8 bases outside the gene matches. The CDR3 runs 15 residues. CDR3 protein: CASRTDGGSSYEQYF. For the CDR3, the DNA is TGTGCCAGCAGAACGGACGGCGGGAGCTCCTACGAGCAGTACTTC. Variable domain in full (rest from reference TRBV28 and TRBJ2-7): DVKVTQSSRYLVKRTGEKVFLECVQDMDHENMFWYRQDPGLGLRLIYFSYDVKMKEKGDIPEGYSVSREKKERFSLILESASTNQTSMYLCASRTDGGSSYEQYFGPGTRLTVT.

The table lists this clonotype with many counts. V is TRBV2 and J is TRBJ1-1; no definite D call. The CDR3 loop spans 17 amino acids. Trimming cost V 2 bases and J 1 base, with 17 bases left between them. Per the germline V gene, CDR1 is SNHLY and CDR2 is FYNNEI. CDR3 coding DNA: TGTGCCAGCAGTGAACGGTCCCTAAGAACTCAGAACACTGAAGCTTTCTTT. Translated: CASSERSLRTQNTEAFF.